This T cell receptor beta chain came from a study of control samples from healthy donors and cancer patients. V was clipped by 5 bases and J by 3 bases; unmatched bases: 7. The germline V gene encodes CDR1 LGHDT and CDR2 YNNKEL (reference sequence). CDR3 length: 15 amino acids. Using immunoSEQ multiplex PCR, the repertoire was profiled, and TCRdb retains in-frame clones only, with some absent. Altogether fewer than 70,000 clones are present, 84% being singletons, with the ten largest covering roughly 3.1%. V and J are TRBV3-1 (or the pseudogene TRBV3-2) and TRBJ2-3, with TRBD2 matching over 8 bases. Sequencing input: PBMCs. This clonotype was obtained from a woman aged 45-59 years with lung cancer. Written as DNA, the CDR3 is TGTGCCAGCAGCACCCGGGGGGGCTGGACAGATACGCAGTATTTT. Protein: CASSTRGGWTDTQYF.